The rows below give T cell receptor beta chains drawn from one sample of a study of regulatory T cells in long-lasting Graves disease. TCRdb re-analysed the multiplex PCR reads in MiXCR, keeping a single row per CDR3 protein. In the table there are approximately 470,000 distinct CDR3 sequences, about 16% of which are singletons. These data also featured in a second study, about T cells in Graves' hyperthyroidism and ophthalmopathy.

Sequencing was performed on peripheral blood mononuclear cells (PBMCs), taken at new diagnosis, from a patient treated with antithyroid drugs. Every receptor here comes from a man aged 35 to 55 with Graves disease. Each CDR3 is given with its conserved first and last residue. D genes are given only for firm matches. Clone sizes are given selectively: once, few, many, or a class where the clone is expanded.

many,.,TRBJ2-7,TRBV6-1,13,TGTGCCAGCCAAGGAGGGCCACACTACGAGCAGTACTTC,CASQGGPHYEQYF
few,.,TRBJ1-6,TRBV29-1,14,TGCAGCGCTGACAGCTACTCCTATAATTCACCCCTCCACTTT,CSADSYSYNSPLHF
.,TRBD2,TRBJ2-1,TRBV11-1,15,TGTGCCAGCAGCCCCCCAGCGGGAGGGCCAAATGAGCAGTTCTTC,CASSPPAGGPNEQFF
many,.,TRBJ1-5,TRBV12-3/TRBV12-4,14,TGTGCCAGCAGTTTAGGCCTCACGCGACAGCCCCAGCATTTT,CASSLGLTRQPQHF
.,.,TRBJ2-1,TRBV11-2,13,TGTGCCAGCAGCCCAAGAATAGGGGATGAGCAGTTCTTC,CASSPRIGDEQFF
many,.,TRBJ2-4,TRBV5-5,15,TGTGCCAGCAGCTTGCCCTGGCTAGCCAAAAACATTCAGTACTTC,CASSLPWLAKNIQYF
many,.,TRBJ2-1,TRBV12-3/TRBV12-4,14,TGTGCCAGCAGTTCCGGGCTAGGACGCAATGAGCAGTTCTTC,CASSSGLGRNEQFF
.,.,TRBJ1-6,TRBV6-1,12,TGTGCCACTCTCGGGGGTAATTCACCCCTCCACTTT,CATLGGNSPLHF
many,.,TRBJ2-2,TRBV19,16,TGTGCCAGTAGTACTTTGACACCCGCGAACACCGGGGAGCTGTTTTTT,CASSTLTPANTGELFF
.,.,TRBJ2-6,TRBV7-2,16,TGTGCCGACAAGACTTTTAGGGGATCTGGGGCCAACGTCCTGACTTTC,CADKTFRGSGANVLTF
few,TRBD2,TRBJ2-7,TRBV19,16,TGTGCCAGTAGCAACCATTGGCGGGAGGGTTCCTACGAGCAGTACTTC,CASSNHWREGSYEQYF
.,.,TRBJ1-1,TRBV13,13,TGTGCCAGCAGCTTAATTAAGGGGGCTGAAGCTTTCTTT,CASSLIKGAEAFF
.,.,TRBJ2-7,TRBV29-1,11,TGCAGCGTTGGAGCGGCCTACGAGCAGTACTTC,CSVGAAYEQYF
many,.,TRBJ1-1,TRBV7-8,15,TGTGCCAGCAGGGGGGGGTCAGGGGTCTTAACTGAAGCTTTCTTT,CASRGGSGVLTEAFF